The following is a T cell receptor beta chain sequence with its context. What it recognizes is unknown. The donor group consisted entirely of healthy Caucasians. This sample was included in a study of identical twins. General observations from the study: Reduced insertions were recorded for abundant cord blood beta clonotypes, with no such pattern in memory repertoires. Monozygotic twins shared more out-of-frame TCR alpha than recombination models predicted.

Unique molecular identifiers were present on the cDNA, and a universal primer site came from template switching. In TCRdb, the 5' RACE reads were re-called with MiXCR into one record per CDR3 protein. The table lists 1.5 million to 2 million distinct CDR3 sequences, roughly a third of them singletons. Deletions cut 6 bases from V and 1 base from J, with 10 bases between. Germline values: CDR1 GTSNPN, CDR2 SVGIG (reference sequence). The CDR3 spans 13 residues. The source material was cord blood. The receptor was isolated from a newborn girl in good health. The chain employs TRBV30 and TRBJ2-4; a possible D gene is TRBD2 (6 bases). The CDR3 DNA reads TGTGCCTGCTATGGGGGGGCCAAAAACATTCAGTACTTC. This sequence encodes CACYGGAKNIQYF.